The 13 T cell receptor beta chains below come from one sample, sequenced in a study of T-cell memory formation after mild COVID-19. TCRdb independently ran MiXCR on the 5' RACE reads; one entry per CDR3 protein. The sample includes approximately 390,000 distinct CDR3 sequences, about 17% seen only once; the top ten take 20% to 25%. Sequencing used PBMCs or a T cell subset sorted from them (not recorded which). These receptors all come from a man younger than 35 who had mild COVID-19 (a few samples of this study predate the infection). Cell type and time point are not known.

In its sample, this clonotype was seen a few times. The chain has TRBV7-9 and TRBJ1-1; no clear D gene. CDR1 and CDR2 from the germline V gene are SEHNR and FQNEAQ (reference sequence). CDR3 length: 15 amino acids. V was cut by 5 bases and J by 2 bases, with 15 bases left in between. The CDR3 DNA reads TGTGCCAGCAGCAGCTTCGAAACGGGAAACACTGAAGCTTTCTTT. Its protein is CASSSFETGNTEAFF.

The table lists this clonotype with many counts. J is TRBJ2-3 and V is TRBV24-1, with 7 positions matching TRBD2. The CDR3 loop spans 13 amino acids. Losses at the gene ends were 2 bases for V and 5 bases for J; bases not matched to a gene: 0. CDR1 is KGHDR and CDR2 is SFDVKD in the germline V gene. As DNA, the CDR3 is TGTGCCACCAGTGATTGGGGGGGAGATACGCAGTATTTT. Translation gives CATSDWGGDTQYF.

In this sample, this clonotype turned up a few times. The gene calls are TRBV7-6 and TRBJ2-5; 7 nucleotides agree with TRBD1. This CDR3 has 15 amino acids. Looked up from germline, CDR1 is SGHVS and CDR2 is FNYEAQ. The J segment lost 4 bases and the V segment lost 5 bases, leaving 10 bases of the junction unmatched. CDR3 DNA sequence: TGTGCCAGCAGCGACCCCGACAGGGCGGGAGAGACCCAGTACTTC. Its protein product is CASSDPDRAGETQYF.

The gene calls are TRBV29-1 and TRBJ2-2; D not resolved. The germline V and J ends were trimmed by 4 bases and 2 bases, with 8 bases remaining between them. This CDR3 contains 13 residues. Germline-derived CDR1 and CDR2 are SQVTM and ANQGSEA. The CDR3 here is CSVARSNTGELFF. The CDR3 DNA is TGCAGCGTTGCCCGGAGTAACACCGGGGAGCTGTTTTTT.

This clonotype was picked up a small number of times. The chain carries TRBV7-9 and TRBJ2-4; D may be TRBD2 (5 bases). Germline values: CDR1 SEHNR, CDR2 FQNEAQ (reference sequence). V dropped 3 bases and J dropped 5 bases, with 14 bases sitting between them. The CDR3 totals 15 residues. CDR3 loop: CASSFPGNSQNIQYF. The CDR3 DNA reads TGTGCCAGCAGCTTCCCGGGGAACTCCCAAAACATTCAGTACTTC.

This clonotype was seen at least ten times. The chain recombines TRBV12-3 or TRBV12-4 with TRBJ2-3; D possibly uses TRBD1 or TRBD2 (6 bases each). Trimming removed 3 bases at V and 4 bases at J, with 11 bases between. The CDR3 covers 14 residues. CDR3 region: CASSFSGAADTQYF. The CDR3 DNA is TGTGCCAGCAGTTTCTCGGGGGCAGCAGATACGCAGTATTTT.

This clonotype was observed a handful of times. The chain carries TRBV19 and TRBJ2-3; no definite D call. This CDR3 contains 13 residues. Per germline, CDR1 LNHDA and CDR2 SQIVND (reference sequence). V was clipped by 6 bases and J by 2 bases, with 9 bases between them. In DNA, the CDR3 is TGTGCCAGTAGGATGGCTGACACAGATACGCAGTATTTT. Protein sequence: CASRMADTDTQYF.

The chain couples TRBV20-1 to TRBJ2-3; 7 nucleotides agree with TRBD2. Trimming cost V 1 base and J 1 base; bases outside gene matches: 5. The CDR3 length is 15 residues. In germline, CDR1 is DFQATT, CDR2 SNEGSKA (reference sequence). The CDR3 bases are TGCAGTGCTAGAGCTCACAGCGGGGGCACAGATACGCAGTATTTT. It yields the protein CSARAHSGGTDTQYF.

V and J are TRBV6-2 or TRBV6-3 and TRBJ2-1, with 14 bases identical to TRBD2. The V and J ends lost 2 bases and 6 bases, in that order; junction bases with no gene match: 0. The CDR3 is 15 amino acids. Looked up from germline, CDR1 is MNHEY and CDR2 is SVGEGT. The CDR3 DNA reads as TGTGCCAGCAGTTACGGGACTAGCGGGGGCAATGAGCAGTTCTTC. It is translated as CASSYGTSGGNEQFF.

The V call is TRBV6-2 or TRBV6-3, the J call TRBJ2-1; TRBD2 agrees at 16 bases. The CDR3 is 19 residues long. The trim removed 2 bases at V and 2 bases at J, leaving 6 bases unmatched. Germline V gene sequence: CDR1 MNHEY, CDR2 SVGEGT. The CDR3 loop reads CASSYPGTSGGAAYNEQFF. DNA of the CDR3: TGTGCCAGCAGTTACCCCGGGACTAGCGGGGGGGCCGCCTACAATGAGCAGTTCTTC.

CDR3 in DNA: TGCGCCAGCAGCCAAGATTGGGGAATTAATGAAAAACTGTTTTTT. The encoded protein is CASSQDWGINEKLFF. This chain links TRBV4-1 with TRBJ1-4; no clear D. The CDR3 runs to 15 residues. CDR1 is MGHRA and CDR2 is YSYEKL in the germline V gene. The ends were cut back, 0 bases at V and 4 bases at J, with 9 bases in the middle.

This clonotype was detected only a few times. V is TRBV10-3 and J is TRBJ1-3; D not certain. Germline V lookup: CDR1 ENHRY, CDR2 SYGVKD. The CDR3 is 12 residues long. V dropped 4 bases and J dropped 1 base, with 2 bases sitting between them. This CDR3 reads CAISGSGNTIYF. The DNA of the CDR3 is TGTGCCATCAGTGGATCTGGAAACACCATATATTTT.

This clonotype was recorded at least ten times. This chain links TRBV28 with TRBJ2-7; no reliable D call. The CDR3 spans 14 residues. The germline V gene encodes CDR1 MDHEN and CDR2 SYDVKM. V lost 6 bases to trimming and J lost 1 base, with 13 bases between them. CDR3 sequence reads: CASSLDPMSYEQYV. CDR3 in DNA: TGTGCCAGCAGCCTGGATCCAATGTCCTACGAGCAGTACGTC.